The text below deals with one T cell receptor (beta chain). This record belongs to a study of blood T cell repertoires in COVID-19. Study at large: There were acute and convalescent COVID-19 samples, and they came from the United States, Italy and Spain. T cells, B-cell-depleted T cells, or PBMCs provided the cDNA or gDNA that served as material.

Original methodology: Cell counts per sample came from amplifying reference gene primers. The assay was immunoSEQ multiplex PCR, and TCRdb's table has in-frame clones only and misses some. The V and J calls and clone size are taken from that table; D and trimming were inferred from the DNA. Here the sample spans roughly 160,000 clones, approximately 88% being singletons. This CDR3 is 14 amino acids long. Looked up from germline, CDR1 is SNHLY and CDR2 is FYNNEI. V lost 5 bases, J lost 4 bases, and 14 bases lay in between. The chain joins TRBV2 to TRBJ1-2; maybe TRBD1 (5 bases). The sample taken for sequencing was peripheral blood. This clonotype was obtained from a woman aged 55-75 years who had recovered from COVID-19. The CDR3 nucleotides are TGTGCCAGCAGTACGGAGGGACCCTTCTATGGCTACACCTTC. It translates to CASSTEGPFYGYTF.